This T cell receptor beta chain was documented in a study of cytomegalovirus exposure and HLA in healthy donors. CDR1 and CDR2 from the germline V gene are SGHNT and YYREEE (reference sequence). The CDR3 is made up of 15 amino acids. With 5 bases removed from V and 4 bases from J, the gap between germline ends came to 18 bases. The PCR employed 60 Vbeta primers together with 13 Jbeta primers. Using immunoSEQ multiplex PCR, the repertoire was profiled, and TCRdb retains in-frame clones only, with some absent. The repertoire consists of fewer than 200,000 clones, with roughly 70% occurring once and the leading ten covering just under 3%.

The sequenced material came from PBMCs. This TCR came from a woman aged 45-59 years in good health and CMV-seropositive. The chain uses TRBV5-4 and TRBJ1-2; perhaps TRBD1 as D (6 bases). The CDR3 DNA reads TGTGCCAGCAGTTCGCGGGGGGGCTCTAGCTATGGCTACACCTTC. This codes for CASSSRGGSSYGYTF. Supplemented by reference TRBV5-4 and TRBJ1-2, the full variable domain reads ETGVTQSPTHLIKTRGQQVTLRCSSQSGHNTVSWYQQALGQGPQFIFQYYREEENGRGNFPPRFSGLQFPNYSSELNVNALELDDSALYLCASSSRGGSSYGYTFGSGTRLTVV.